This T cell receptor (beta chain) was captured by sequencing in a study of regulatory T cells in long-lasting Graves disease. CDR3 length: 12 residues. Germline V gene lookup returns CDR1 MNHEY and CDR2 SMNVEV (reference sequence). Trimming removed 6 bases at V and 3 bases at J, with 6 bases between. Time point described: newly diagnosed GD, antithyroid drugs for less than 3 months. Following extraction of RNA from PBMCs, that RNA was used to make the TCR library. Building the TCR beta libraries relied on iRepertoire HTBI primers, and CDR3 regions underwent Arm-PCR. TCRdb re-analysed the multiplex PCR reads in MiXCR, keeping a single row per CDR3 protein. The sample shows about 540,000 distinct CDR3 sequences, approximately 15% of them seen only once. Broader study findings: Among samples with persistent disease, TRBV28, TRBJ1-2 and TRBJ2-5 were favored. Persistent patients had more shared public clonotypes (fewer than 3,000) than new patients (about 870).

This clonotype was seen repeatedly, ten times or more. As yet, its antigen is unknown. The sample also formed part of further work on T cells in Graves' hyperthyroidism and ophthalmopathy.

Sequenced here: peripheral blood mononuclear cells (PBMCs), sampled at new diagnosis, from a patient treated with antithyroid drugs. This sequence was found in a man younger than 40 with Graves disease. The V gene is TRBV27, the J gene TRBJ2-1; possible D gene TRBD1, 6 bases. CDR3: CASRTGYNEQFF. In DNA, the CDR3 is TGTGCCAGCAGGACAGGCTACAATGAGCAGTTCTTC.